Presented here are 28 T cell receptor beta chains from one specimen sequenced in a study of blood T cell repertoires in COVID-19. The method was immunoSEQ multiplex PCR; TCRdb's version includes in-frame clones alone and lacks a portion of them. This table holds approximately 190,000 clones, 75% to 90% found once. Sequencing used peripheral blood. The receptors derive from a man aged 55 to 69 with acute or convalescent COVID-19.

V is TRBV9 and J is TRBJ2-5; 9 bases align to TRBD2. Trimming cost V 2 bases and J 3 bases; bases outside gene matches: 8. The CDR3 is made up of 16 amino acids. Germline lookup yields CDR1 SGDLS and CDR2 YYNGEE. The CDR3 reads CASSVNPSGVEETQYF. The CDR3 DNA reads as TGTGCCAGCAGCGTTAACCCTAGCGGGGTGGAAGAGACCCAGTACTTC. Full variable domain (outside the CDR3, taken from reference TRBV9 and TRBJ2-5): DSGVTQTPKHLITATGQRVTLRCSPRSGDLSVYWYQQSLDQGLQFLIQYYNGEERAKGNILERFSAQQFPDLHSELNLSSLELGDSALYFCASSVNPSGVEETQYFGPGTRLLVL.

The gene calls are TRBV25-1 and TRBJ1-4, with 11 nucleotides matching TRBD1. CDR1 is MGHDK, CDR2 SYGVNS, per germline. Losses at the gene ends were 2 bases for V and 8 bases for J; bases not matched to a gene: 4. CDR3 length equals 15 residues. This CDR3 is CASSEVGQGGEKLFF. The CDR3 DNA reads TGTGCCAGCAGTGAAGTGGGACAGGGGGGAGAAAAACTGTTTTTT.

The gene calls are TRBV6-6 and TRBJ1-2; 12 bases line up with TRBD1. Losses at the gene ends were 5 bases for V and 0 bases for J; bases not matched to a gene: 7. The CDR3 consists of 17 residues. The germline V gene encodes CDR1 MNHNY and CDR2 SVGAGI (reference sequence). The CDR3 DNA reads TGTGCCAGCAGTCACCCGGGACAGGGGGCAGCTAACTATGGCTACACCTTC. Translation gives CASSHPGQGAANYGYTF.

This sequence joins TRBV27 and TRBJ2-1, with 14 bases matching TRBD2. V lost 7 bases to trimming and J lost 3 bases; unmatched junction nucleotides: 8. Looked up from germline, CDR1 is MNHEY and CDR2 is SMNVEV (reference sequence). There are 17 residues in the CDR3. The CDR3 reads CASNRLAGGSIYNEQFF. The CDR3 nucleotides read TGTGCCAGCAACAGACTAGCGGGGGGGAGCATCTACAATGAGCAGTTCTTC.

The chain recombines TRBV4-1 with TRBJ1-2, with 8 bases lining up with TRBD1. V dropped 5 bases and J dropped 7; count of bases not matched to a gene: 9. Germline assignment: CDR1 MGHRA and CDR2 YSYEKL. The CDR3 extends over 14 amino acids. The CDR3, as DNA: TGCGCCAGCAGCTCGCCGGGACAGGCCCGTGGCTACACCTTC. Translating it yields CASSSPGQARGYTF.

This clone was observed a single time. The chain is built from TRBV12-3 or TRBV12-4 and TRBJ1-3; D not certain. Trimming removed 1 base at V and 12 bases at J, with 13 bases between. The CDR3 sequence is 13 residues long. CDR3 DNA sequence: TGTGCCAGCAGTTTAGGCGGGTCGGCTCACATATATTTT. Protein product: CASSLGGSAHIYF.

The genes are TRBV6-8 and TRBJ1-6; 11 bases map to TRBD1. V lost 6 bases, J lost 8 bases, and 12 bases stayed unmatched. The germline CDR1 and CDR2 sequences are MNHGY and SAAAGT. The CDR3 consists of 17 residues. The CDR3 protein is CASRGADGQGADSPLHF. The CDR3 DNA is TGTGCCAGCAGAGGAGCCGACGGACAGGGGGCTGATTCACCCCTCCACTTT.

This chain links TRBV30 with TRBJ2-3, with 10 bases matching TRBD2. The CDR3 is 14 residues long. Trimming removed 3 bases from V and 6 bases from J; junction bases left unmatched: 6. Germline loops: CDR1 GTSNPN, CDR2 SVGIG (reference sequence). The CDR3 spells CAWRGLAALDTQYF. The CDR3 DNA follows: TGTGCCTGGAGAGGACTAGCGGCCCTCGATACGCAGTATTTT.

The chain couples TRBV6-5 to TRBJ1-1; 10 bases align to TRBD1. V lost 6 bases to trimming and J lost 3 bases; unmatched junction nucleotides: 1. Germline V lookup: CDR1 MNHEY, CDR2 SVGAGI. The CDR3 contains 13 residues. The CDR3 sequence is CASRTGGDTEAFF. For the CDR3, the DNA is TGTGCCAGCAGGACAGGGGGCGACACTGAAGCTTTCTTT.

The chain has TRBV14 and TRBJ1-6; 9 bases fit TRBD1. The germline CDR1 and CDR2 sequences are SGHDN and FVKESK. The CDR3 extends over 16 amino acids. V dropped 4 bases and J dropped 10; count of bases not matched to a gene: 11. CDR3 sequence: CASSPRTGAVGSPLHF. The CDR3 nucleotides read TGTGCCAGCAGCCCCCGGACAGGGGCGGTTGGATCACCCCTCCACTTT.

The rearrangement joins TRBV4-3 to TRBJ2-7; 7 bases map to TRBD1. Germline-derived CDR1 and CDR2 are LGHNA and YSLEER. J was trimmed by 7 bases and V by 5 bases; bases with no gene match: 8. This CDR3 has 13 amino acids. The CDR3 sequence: CASSEYRGGEQYF. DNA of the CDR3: TGCGCCAGCAGCGAATACAGGGGTGGAGAGCAGTACTTC.

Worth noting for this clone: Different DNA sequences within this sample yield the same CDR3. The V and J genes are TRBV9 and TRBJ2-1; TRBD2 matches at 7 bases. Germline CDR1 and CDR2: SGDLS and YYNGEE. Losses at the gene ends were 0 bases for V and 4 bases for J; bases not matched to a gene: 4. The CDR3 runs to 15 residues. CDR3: CASSVGGGPYNEQFF. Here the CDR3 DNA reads TGTGCCAGCAGCGTAGGGGGAGGGCCTTACAATGAGCAGTTCTTC.

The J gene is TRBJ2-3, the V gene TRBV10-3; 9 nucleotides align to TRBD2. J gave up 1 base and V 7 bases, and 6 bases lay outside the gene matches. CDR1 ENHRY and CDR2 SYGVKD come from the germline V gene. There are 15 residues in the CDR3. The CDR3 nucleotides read TGTGCCATCACCGATAGCGGGAGCGGCACAGATACGCAGTATTTT. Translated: CAITDSGSGTDTQYF.

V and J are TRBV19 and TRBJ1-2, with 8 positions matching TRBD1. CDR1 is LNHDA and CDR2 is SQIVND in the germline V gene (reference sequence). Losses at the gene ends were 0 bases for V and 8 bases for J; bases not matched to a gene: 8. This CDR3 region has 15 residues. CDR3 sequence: CASSIEATGAGGYTF. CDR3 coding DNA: TGTGCCAGTAGTATAGAGGCGACAGGGGCTGGCGGCTACACCTTC.

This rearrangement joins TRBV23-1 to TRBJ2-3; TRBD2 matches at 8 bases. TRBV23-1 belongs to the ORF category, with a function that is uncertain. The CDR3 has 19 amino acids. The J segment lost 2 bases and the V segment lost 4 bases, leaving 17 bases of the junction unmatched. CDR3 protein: CASSPLGGMPGGVTDTQYF. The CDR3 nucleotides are TGCGCCAGCAGTCCTCTCGGAGGGATGCCGGGAGGGGTCACAGATACGCAGTATTTT.

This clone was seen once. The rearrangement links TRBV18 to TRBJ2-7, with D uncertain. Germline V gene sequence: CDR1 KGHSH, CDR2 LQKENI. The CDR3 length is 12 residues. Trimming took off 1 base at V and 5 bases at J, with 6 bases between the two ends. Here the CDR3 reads CASSPQLHEQYF. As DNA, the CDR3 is TGTGCCAGCTCACCACAGCTCCACGAGCAGTACTTC.

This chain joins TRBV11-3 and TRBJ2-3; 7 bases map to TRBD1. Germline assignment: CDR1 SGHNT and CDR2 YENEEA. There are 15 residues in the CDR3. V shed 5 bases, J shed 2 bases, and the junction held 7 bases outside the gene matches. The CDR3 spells CASSQTGTDTDTQYF. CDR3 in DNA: TGTGCCAGCAGCCAAACCGGGACAGACACAGATACGCAGTATTTT. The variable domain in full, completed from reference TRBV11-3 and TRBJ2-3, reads EAGVVQSPRYKIIEKKQPVAFWCNPISGHNTLYWYLQNLGQGPELLIRYENEEAVDDSQLPKDRFSAERLKGVDSTLKIQPAELGDSAVYLCASSQTGTDTDTQYFGPGTRLTVL.

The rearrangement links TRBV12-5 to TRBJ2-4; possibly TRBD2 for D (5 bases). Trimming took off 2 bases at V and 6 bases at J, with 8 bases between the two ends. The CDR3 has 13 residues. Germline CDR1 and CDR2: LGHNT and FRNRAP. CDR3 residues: CASGLSGRNIQYF. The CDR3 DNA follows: TGTGCTAGTGGTTTGAGTGGGAGAAACATTCAGTACTTC.

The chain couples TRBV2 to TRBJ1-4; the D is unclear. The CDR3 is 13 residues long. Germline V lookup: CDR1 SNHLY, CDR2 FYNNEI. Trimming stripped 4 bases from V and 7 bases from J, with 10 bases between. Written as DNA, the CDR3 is TGTGCCAGCAGTGGGCAGGCGACTGAAAAACTGTTTTTT. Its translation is CASSGQATEKLFF.

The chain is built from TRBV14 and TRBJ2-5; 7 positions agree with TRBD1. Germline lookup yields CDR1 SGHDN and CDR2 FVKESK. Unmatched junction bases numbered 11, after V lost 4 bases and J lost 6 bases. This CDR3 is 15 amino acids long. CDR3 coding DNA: TGTGCCAGCAGCCCGCGCTCACAGGGGCGGCAGACCCAGTACTTC. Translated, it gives CASSPRSQGRQTQYF.

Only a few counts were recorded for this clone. In nucleotides, the CDR3 is TGTGCCAGCAGCTTATCTAGCGGGAGACGTTTTGGCACAGATACGCAGTATTTT. Translation: CASSLSSGRRFGTDTQYF. V and J are TRBV13 and TRBJ2-3; 10 nucleotides align to TRBD2. V lost 2 bases, J lost 1 base, and 9 bases stayed unmatched. The CDR3 extends over 18 amino acids. The germline V gene has CDR1 PRHDT and CDR2 FYEKMQ (reference sequence).

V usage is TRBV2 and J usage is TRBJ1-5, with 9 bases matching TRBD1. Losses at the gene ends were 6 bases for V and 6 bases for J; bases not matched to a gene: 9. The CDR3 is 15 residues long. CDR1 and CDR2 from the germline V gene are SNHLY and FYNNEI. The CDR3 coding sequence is TGTGCCAGCAGGAAATGGGGACAGGGCTTTCAGCCCCAGCATTTT. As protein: CASRKWGQGFQPQHF.

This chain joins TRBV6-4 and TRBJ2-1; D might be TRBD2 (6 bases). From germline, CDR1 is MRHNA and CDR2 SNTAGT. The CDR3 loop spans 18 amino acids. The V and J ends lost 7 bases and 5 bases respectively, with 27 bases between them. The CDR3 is CASKAGPKLLSKDNEQFF. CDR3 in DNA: TGTGCCAGCAAGGCGGGACCAAAGCTCCTTAGTAAAGACAATGAGCAGTTCTTC.

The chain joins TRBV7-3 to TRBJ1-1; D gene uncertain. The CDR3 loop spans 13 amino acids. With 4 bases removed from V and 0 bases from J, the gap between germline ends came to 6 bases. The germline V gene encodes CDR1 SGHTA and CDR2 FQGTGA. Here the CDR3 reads CASSSQVNTEAFF. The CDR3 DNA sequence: TGTGCCAGCAGCTCCCAGGTGAACACTGAAGCTTTCTTT.

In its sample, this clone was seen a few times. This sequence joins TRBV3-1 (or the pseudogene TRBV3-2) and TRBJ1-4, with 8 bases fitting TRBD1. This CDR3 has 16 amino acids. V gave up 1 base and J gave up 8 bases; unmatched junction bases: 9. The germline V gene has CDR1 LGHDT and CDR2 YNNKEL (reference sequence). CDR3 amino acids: CASSQAQGALGEKLFF. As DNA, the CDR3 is TGTGCCAGCAGCCAAGCCCAGGGGGCGTTAGGAGAAAAACTGTTTTTT.

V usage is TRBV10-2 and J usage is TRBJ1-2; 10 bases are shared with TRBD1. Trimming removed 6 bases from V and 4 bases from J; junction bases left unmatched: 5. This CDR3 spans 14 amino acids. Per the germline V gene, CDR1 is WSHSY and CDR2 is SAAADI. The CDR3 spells CASRGRDRGYGYTF. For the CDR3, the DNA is TGCGCCAGCAGAGGCCGGGACAGGGGCTATGGCTACACCTTC.

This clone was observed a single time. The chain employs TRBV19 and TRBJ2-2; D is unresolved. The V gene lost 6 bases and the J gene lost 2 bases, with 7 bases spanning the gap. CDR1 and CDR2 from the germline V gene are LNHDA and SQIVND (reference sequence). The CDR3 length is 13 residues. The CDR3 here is CASSPLNTGELFF. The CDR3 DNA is TGTGCCAGTAGCCCCCTAAACACCGGGGAGCTGTTTTTT.

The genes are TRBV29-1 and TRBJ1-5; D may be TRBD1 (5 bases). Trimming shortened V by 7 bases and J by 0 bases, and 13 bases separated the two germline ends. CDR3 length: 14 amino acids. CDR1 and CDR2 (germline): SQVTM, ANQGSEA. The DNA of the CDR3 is TGCAGCGCCGGTCCCCAGGGTAGCAATCAGCCCCAGCATTTT. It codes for CSAGPQGSNQPQHF.